There are a few counts of the clone carrying this T cell receptor beta chain. CDR3 length: 14 amino acids. CDR1 and CDR2 from the germline V gene are ENHRY and SYGVKD. Unmatched junction bases numbered 11, after V lost 8 bases and J lost 9 bases. Researchers amplified the TCR beta CDR3 regions from RNA transcripts. The study used the HTBI primer set for a first-round RT-PCR of the TCR CDR3. From the multiplex PCR reads, TCRdb called clonotypes with MiXCR, one entry per CDR3 protein. The table records roughly 720,000 distinct CDR3 sequences, around 16% of them present only once. This sample stems from a study of T cells in Graves' hyperthyroidism and ophthalmopathy.

The TCR comes from a man aged 45-65 years with Graves' hyperthyroidism. The chain recombines TRBV10-3 with TRBJ2-2, with 8 bases that match TRBD1. What was sequenced was blood. The CDR3 coding sequence is TGTGCCATCCGTGGACAGGGAAGTGCCAGGGAGCTGTTTTTT. Translation: CAIRGQGSARELFF.